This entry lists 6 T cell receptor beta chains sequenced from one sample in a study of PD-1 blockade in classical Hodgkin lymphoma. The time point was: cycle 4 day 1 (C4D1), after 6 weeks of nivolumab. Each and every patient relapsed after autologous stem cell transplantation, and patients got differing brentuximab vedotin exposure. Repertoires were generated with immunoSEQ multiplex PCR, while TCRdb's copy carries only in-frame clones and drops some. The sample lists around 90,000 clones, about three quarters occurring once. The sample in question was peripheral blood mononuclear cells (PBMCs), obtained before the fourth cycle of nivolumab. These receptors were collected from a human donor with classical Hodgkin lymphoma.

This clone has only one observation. CDR3 coding DNA: TGTGCCATCAGTGAGTCGGGACTCCGAGAAAAACTGTTTTTT. This gives the protein CAISESGLREKLFF. The chain combines TRBV10-3 with TRBJ1-4; a weak D match, TRBD1 (5 bases). This CDR3 region has 14 residues. The germline gives CDR1 ENHRY, CDR2 SYGVKD. V was cut by 0 bases and J by 8 bases, with 10 bases left in between.

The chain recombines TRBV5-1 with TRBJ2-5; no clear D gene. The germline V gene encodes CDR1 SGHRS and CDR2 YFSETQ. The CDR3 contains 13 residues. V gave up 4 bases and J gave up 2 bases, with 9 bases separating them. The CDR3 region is CASSNRPQETQYF. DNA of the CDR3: TGCGCCAGCAGCAACAGACCACAAGAGACCCAGTACTTC. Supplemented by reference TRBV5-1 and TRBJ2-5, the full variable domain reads KAGVTQTPRYLIKTRGQQVTLSCSPISGHRSVSWYQQTPGQGLQFLFEYFSETQRNKGNFPGRFSGRQFSNSRSEMNVSTLELGDSALYLCASSNRPQETQYFGPGTRLLVL.

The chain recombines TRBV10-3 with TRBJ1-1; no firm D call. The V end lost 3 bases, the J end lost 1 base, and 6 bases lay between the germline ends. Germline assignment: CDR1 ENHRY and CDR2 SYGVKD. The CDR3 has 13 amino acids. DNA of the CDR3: TGTGCCATCAGTGAACACAGGAACACTGAAGCTTTCTTT. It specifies CAISEHRNTEAFF.

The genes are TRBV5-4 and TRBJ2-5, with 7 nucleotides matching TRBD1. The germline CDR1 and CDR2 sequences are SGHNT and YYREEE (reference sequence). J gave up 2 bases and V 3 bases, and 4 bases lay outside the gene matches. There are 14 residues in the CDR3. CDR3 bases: TGTGCCAGCAGCTCCCCGGGACAGCAAGAGACCCAGTACTTC. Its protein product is CASSSPGQQETQYF. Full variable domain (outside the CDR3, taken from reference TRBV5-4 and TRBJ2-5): ETGVTQSPTHLIKTRGQQVTLRCSSQSGHNTVSWYQQALGQGPQFIFQYYREEENGRGNFPPRFSGLQFPNYSSELNVNALELDDSALYLCASSSPGQQETQYFGPGTRLLVL.

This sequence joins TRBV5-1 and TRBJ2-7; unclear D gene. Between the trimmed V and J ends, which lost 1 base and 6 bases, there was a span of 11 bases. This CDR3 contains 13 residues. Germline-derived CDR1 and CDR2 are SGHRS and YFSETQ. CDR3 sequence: CASSLSPGGEQYF. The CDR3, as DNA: TGCGCCAGCAGCTTGAGTCCGGGCGGCGAGCAGTACTTC.

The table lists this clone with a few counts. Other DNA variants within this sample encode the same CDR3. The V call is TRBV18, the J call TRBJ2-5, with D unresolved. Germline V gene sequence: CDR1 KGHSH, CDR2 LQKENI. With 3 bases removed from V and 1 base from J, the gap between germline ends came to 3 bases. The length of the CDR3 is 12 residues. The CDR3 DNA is TGTGCCAGCTCACCCCTCCAAGAGACCCAGTACTTC. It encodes CASSPLQETQYF.